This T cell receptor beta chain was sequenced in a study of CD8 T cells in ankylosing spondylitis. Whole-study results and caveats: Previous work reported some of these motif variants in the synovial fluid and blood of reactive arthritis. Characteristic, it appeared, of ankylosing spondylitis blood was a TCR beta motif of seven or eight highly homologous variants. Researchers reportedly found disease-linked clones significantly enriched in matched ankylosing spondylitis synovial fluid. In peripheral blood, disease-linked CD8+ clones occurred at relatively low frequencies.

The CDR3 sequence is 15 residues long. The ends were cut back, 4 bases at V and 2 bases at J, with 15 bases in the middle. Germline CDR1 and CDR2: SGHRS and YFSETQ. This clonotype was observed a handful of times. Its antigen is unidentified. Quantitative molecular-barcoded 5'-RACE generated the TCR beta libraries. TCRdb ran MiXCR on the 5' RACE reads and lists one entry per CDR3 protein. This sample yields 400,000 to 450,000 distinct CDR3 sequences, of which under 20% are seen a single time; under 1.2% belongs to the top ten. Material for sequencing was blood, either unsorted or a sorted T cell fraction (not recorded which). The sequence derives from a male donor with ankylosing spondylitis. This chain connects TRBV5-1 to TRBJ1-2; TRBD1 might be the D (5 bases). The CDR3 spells CASSPLAGTNYGYTF. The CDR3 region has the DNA TGCGCCAGCAGCCCGCTGGCAGGGACGAACTATGGCTACACCTTC. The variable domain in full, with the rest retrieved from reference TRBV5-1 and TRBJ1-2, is KAGVTQTPRYLIKTRGQQVTLSCSPISGHRSVSWYQQTPGQGLQFLFEYFSETQRNKGNFPGRFSGRQFSNSRSEMNVSTLELGDSALYLCASSPLAGTNYGYTFGSGTRLTVV.